These 15 T cell receptor beta chains were sequenced from one sample in a study of blood T cell repertoires in COVID-19. TCRdb's copy holds only in-frame clones and misses some; the assay was immunoSEQ multiplex PCR. The data contain about 180,000 clones, approximately 86% of them singletons. The sequenced sample consisted of peripheral blood. Receptors were obtained from a woman aged 30 to 39 with active or convalescent COVID-19.

This clone was detected once. The CDR3 loop is CASSLQGNEKLFF. The CDR3 DNA follows: TGTGCCAGTAGTTTGCAGGGAAACGAAAAACTGTTTTTT. The chain has TRBV19 and TRBJ1-4; D might be TRBD1 (5 bases). Deletions cut 5 bases from V and 8 bases from J, with 12 bases between. The CDR3 covers 13 residues. CDR1 LNHDA and CDR2 SQIVND come from the germline V gene (reference sequence).

V is TRBV7-9 and J is TRBJ2-2; D might be TRBD2 (6 bases). Trimming stripped 4 bases from V and 1 base from J, with 16 bases between. This CDR3 has 17 residues. Germline values: CDR1 SEHNR, CDR2 FQNEAQ (reference sequence). Here the CDR3 reads CASSSPPSGENTGELFF. The CDR3 bases are TGTGCCAGCAGCTCCCCCCCATCGGGGGAGAACACCGGGGAGCTGTTTTTT.

The chain combines TRBV30 with TRBJ2-3; 7 bases match TRBD2. Trimming removed 5 bases from V and 2 bases from J; junction bases left unmatched: 10. In germline, CDR1 is GTSNPN, CDR2 SVGIG (reference sequence). This CDR3 contains 15 residues. The CDR3, as DNA: TGTGCCTGGGGTAGAGCGGGGCCCAACACAGATACGCAGTATTTT. It codes for CAWGRAGPNTDTQYF.

This chain joins TRBV9 and TRBJ2-6; 7 bases match TRBD2. The CDR3 extends over 18 amino acids. V lost 0 bases, J lost 0 bases, and 6 bases stayed unmatched. Per germline, CDR1 SGDLS and CDR2 YYNGEE. This chain's CDR3 is CASSVGGGTTSGANVLTF. CDR3 coding DNA: TGTGCCAGCAGCGTAGGAGGAGGGACTACCTCTGGGGCCAACGTCCTGACTTTC.

This clone is a singleton in its sample. The gene calls are TRBV6-5 and TRBJ1-1; 9 bases line up with TRBD1. After removal of 6 bases from V and 1 base from J, the junction contained 6 bases not matched to a gene. CDR3 size: 15 residues. Per germline, CDR1 MNHEY and CDR2 SVGAGI. DNA for the CDR3: TGTGCCAGCAGGGCCGCGGACAGGGGGAACACTGAAGCTTTCTTT. This translates into CASRAADRGNTEAFF.

This chain links TRBV4-1 with TRBJ2-5; TRBD2 matches at 13 bases. Germline V gene sequence: CDR1 MGHRA, CDR2 YSYEKL. The CDR3 runs to 15 residues. V gave up 5 bases and J gave up 5 bases; unmatched junction bases: 5. CDR3 DNA: TGCGCCAGCAGCACCCGACTAGCGGGAGGTGAGACCCAGTACTTC. Its translation: CASSTRLAGGETQYF.

The J gene is TRBJ2-1, the V gene TRBV24-1, with 7 bases fitting TRBD2. Germline V CDR1 and CDR2: KGHDR, SFDVKD. The trim removed 2 bases at V and 12 bases at J, leaving 9 bases unmatched. This CDR3 comprises 14 residues. CDR3 sequence: CATSDSPGSGGQFF. The CDR3 DNA follows: TGTGCCACCAGTGATTCCCCGGGCTCGGGAGGGCAGTTCTTC.

The CDR3 DNA reads TGTGCCAGCAGTCCACCTCCCCTTACCGGCTACGAGCAGTACTTC. It encodes CASSPPPLTGYEQYF. The chain is built from TRBV28 and TRBJ2-7, with D uncertain. CDR3 length equals 15 residues. Trimming shortened V by 5 bases and J by 3 bases, and 17 bases separated the two germline ends. Looked up from germline, CDR1 is MDHEN and CDR2 is SYDVKM.

The chain uses TRBV29-1 and TRBJ1-2; 9 bases are a match to TRBD1. Germline V gene lookup returns CDR1 SQVTM and CDR2 ANQGSEA. Trimming took 4 bases from V and 6 from J; bases not matched to a gene: 12. The CDR3 sequence is 15 residues long. The CDR3 is CSVGPTGDRENGYTF. DNA of the CDR3: TGCAGCGTTGGCCCAACGGGGGACAGGGAAAATGGCTACACCTTC.

The chain employs TRBV11-2 and TRBJ2-7, with D perhaps TRBD1 (5 bases). The CDR3 is made up of 16 amino acids. Trimming pared 5 bases from V and 1 base from J, leaving 18 bases between. The germline gives CDR1 SGHAT, CDR2 FQNNGV. In nucleotides, the CDR3 is TGTGCCAGCAGCCATAAGGGGCAGGGTAGGTCCTACGAGCAGTACTTC. This sequence encodes CASSHKGQGRSYEQYF. The full variable domain, in which reference TRBV11-2 and TRBJ2-7 provide the parts outside the CDR3, is EAGVAQSPRYKIIEKRQSVAFWCNPISGHATLYWYQQILGQGPKLLIQFQNNGVVDDSQLPKDRFSAERLKGVDSTLKIQPAKLEDSAVYLCASSHKGQGRSYEQYFGPGTRLTVT.

The CDR3 loop reads CASSYSLAQRRDEQFF. The CDR3 nucleotides read TGTGCCAGCAGTTACTCTCTAGCACAGCGGAGGGATGAGCAGTTCTTC. This chain joins TRBV6-5 and TRBJ2-1; tentatively, D is TRBD2 (6 bases). V lost 0 bases to trimming and J lost 8 bases, with 17 bases between them. Germline CDR1 is MNHEY and CDR2 is SVGAGI. The CDR3 runs 16 residues.

The rearrangement links TRBV27 to TRBJ1-4; D not resolved. Trimming left V 1 base short and J 5 bases short, with 11 bases between. The CDR3 contains 15 residues. Germline CDR1 reads MNHEY; CDR2 reads SMNVEV (reference sequence). The CDR3 region has the DNA TGTGCCAGCAGTTTATATCGGGGAGTGAATGAAAAACTGTTTTTT. Its translation: CASSLYRGVNEKLFF.

This clone came up once. The chain employs TRBV4-1 and TRBJ2-1, with TRBD2 matching 15 bases. V shed 3 bases, J shed 9 bases, and the junction held 3 bases outside the gene matches. This CDR3 has 15 residues. The V gene's germline CDR1 is MGHRA and CDR2 YSYEKL. CDR3 protein: CASSQGLAGGGEQFF. DNA of the CDR3: TGCGCCAGCAGCCAGGGACTAGCGGGAGGCGGTGAGCAGTTCTTC.

This chain uses TRBV9 with TRBJ1-1; D is undetermined. The CDR3 loop spans 13 amino acids. Germline CDR1 is SGDLS and CDR2 is YYNGEE. Trimming shortened V by 0 bases and J by 5 bases, and 8 bases separated the two germline ends. In DNA, the CDR3 is TGTGCCAGCAGCGTAGATGCGGGTACTGAAGCTTTCTTT. Protein: CASSVDAGTEAFF.

The rearrangement uses TRBV3-1 (or the pseudogene TRBV3-2) and TRBJ2-1; TRBD2 matches at 12 bases. The CDR3 sequence is 18 residues long. J was trimmed by 8 bases and V by 0 bases; bases with no gene match: 11. Germline loops: CDR1 LGHDT, CDR2 YNNKEL (reference sequence). CDR3 nucleotides: TGTGCCAGCAGCCAAGATAGGGGACTAGCGGGTCCTGGGGATGAGCAGTTCTTC. It is translated as CASSQDRGLAGPGDEQFF.